The sequence of this T cell receptor beta chain was determined in a study of beta chain features in type 1 diabetes. The study reverse transcribed the entire isolated RNA, so it sequenced expressed TCRB transcripts. TCRdb's table, derived via immunoSEQ multiplex PCR, lists solely in-frame clones and lacks some. Here the sample spans about 270,000 clones, approximately 15% being singletons. The study, taken as a whole, reports: Researchers report that Type 1 diabetes patients had moderately but significantly shorter TCRB CDR3s across all four CD4+ subsets. Researchers reported that naive, central memory and Treg TCRB repertoires appeared more similar in patients than in healthy donors.

The V end lost 0 bases, the J end lost 7 bases, and 23 bases lay between the germline ends. The CDR3 covers 17 residues. Per the germline V gene, CDR1 is SGHRS and CDR2 is YFSETQ. Note on this clone: Its antigen is not identified.

The sequence came from a man younger than 40 with type 1 diabetes. The J gene is TRBJ2-7, the V gene TRBV5-1, with D possibly TRBD1 on 5 matching bases. The sequencing input was naive CD4+ T cells from blood. This CDR3 is CASSLDGLGWNSGEQYF. The CDR3 DNA is TGCGCCAGCAGCTTGGACGGTTTAGGGTGGAACTCAGGGGAGCAGTACTTC.